The 4 T cell receptor beta chains below come from one sample, sequenced in a study of human T cells and chemical hapten exposure. Time point meaning: patch test 3, about 24 weeks after DPC sensitization. Treatment: therapeutic diphenylcyclopropenone sensitization with weekly scalp DPC. Using its own MiXCR run on the RACE reads, TCRdb lists one record per CDR3 protein. The data contain some 180,000 distinct CDR3 sequences, around 25% of them seen just once; the ten biggest clones take up roughly 2.3%. Sample: whole blood, taken in connection with sensitization to the hapten diphenylcyclopropenone (DPC). These receptors were collected from a woman in her thirties or forties with alopecia areata. Some clones in this sample may be carry-over from other donors' samples.

Ten or more counts support this clonotype. V usage is TRBV6-4 and J usage is TRBJ2-1, with 10 bases that match TRBD2. CDR1 and CDR2 (germline): MRHNA, SNTAGT. The CDR3 extends over 16 amino acids. The V and J ends lost 5 bases and 9 bases, in that order; junction bases with no gene match: 13. CDR3 residues: CASSRLAGAPETEQFF. The CDR3 DNA is TGTGCCAGCAGTCGCCTAGCGGGAGCCCCTGAGACTGAGCAGTTCTTC.

This clonotype was observed a few times. The chain combines TRBV9 with TRBJ1-5; D is possibly TRBD1 (5 bases). Germline CDR1 and CDR2: SGDLS and YYNGEE. The ends were cut back, 0 bases at V and 4 bases at J, with 17 bases in the middle. The CDR3 sequence is 17 residues long. The CDR3 reads CASSVDRPQVPNQPQHF. The CDR3 bases are TGTGCCAGCAGCGTAGATCGGCCACAGGTACCTAATCAGCCCCAGCATTTT.

This clonotype was seen repeatedly, ten times or more. The chain recombines TRBV27 with TRBJ1-5; perhaps TRBD1 as D (5 bases). The CDR3 is made up of 20 amino acids. CDR1 is MNHEY and CDR2 is SMNVEV in the germline V gene (reference sequence). V was pared by 5 bases and J by 0 bases, with 26 bases between. CDR3 in amino acids: CASSPVGGPLRIFSNQPQHF. The CDR3 region has the DNA TGTGCCAGCAGTCCTGTGGGGGGACCTCTTCGTATTTTTAGCAATCAGCCCCAGCATTTT.

V gene TRBV29-1 combines with J gene TRBJ1-2; D may be TRBD1 (6 bases). The CDR3 spans 15 residues. Trimming shortened V by 5 bases and J by 3 bases, and 19 bases separated the two germline ends. Germline-derived CDR1 and CDR2 are SQVTM and ANQGSEA. Here the CDR3 reads CSVLSVQGTDYGYTF. The CDR3, as DNA: TGCAGCGTTCTAAGTGTGCAGGGGACGGACTATGGCTACACCTTC.